This TCR beta chain was sequenced during a study of blood T cell repertoires in COVID-19. Study as a whole: Italy, Spain and the United States were the sources of the convalescent and acute COVID-19 samples.

Study processing details: Cell counts per sample came from amplifying reference gene primers. Clones were sequenced by immunoSEQ multiplex PCR, and TCRdb holds only the in-frame ones, with some missing. The DNA gave D and trimming, while V, J and clone size come from that table. Of roughly 200,000 clones in the sample, roughly 90% were seen once. V lost 5 bases, J lost 5 bases, and 8 bases stayed unmatched. From germline, CDR1 is SNHLY and CDR2 FYNNEI. CDR3 size: 14 residues. The receptor was isolated from a man aged 18 to 30 with active or convalescent COVID-19. V is TRBV2 and J is TRBJ2-7; 8 bases are shared with TRBD1. The specimen sequenced was peripheral blood. The CDR3 here is CASSLSTGADEQYF. In nucleotides, the CDR3 is TGTGCCAGCAGTTTATCGACAGGGGCCGACGAGCAGTACTTC. Full variable domain (outside the CDR3, taken from reference TRBV2 and TRBJ2-7): EPEVTQTPSHQVTQMGQEVILRCVPISNHLYFYWYRQILGQKVEFLVSFYNNEISEKSEIFDDQFSVERPDGSNFTLKIRSTKLEDSAMYFCASSLSTGADEQYFGPGTRLTVT.